The clone carrying this T cell receptor (beta chain) was detected ten times or more. The V gene's germline CDR1 is SGHDN and CDR2 FVKESK. The CDR3 is made up of 15 amino acids. V gave up 2 bases and J gave up 2 bases, with 10 bases separating them. MiXCR was run by TCRdb on the 5' RACE reads, yielding one entry per CDR3 protein. Of around 260,000 distinct CDR3 sequences listed, around 4.9% are singletons. This sample was taken from a study of T cells after yellow fever vaccination. The sequence was collected from a man aged 18 to 30 who received the YFV17D yellow fever vaccine. The sequencing here drew on CD4+ T cells sorted from PBMCs, taken on the day of the yellow fever booster vaccination. V gene TRBV14 combines with J gene TRBJ2-1; TRBD2 is a possible D gene (6 bases). Here the CDR3 reads CASSQQAGPYNEQFF. CDR3 in DNA: TGTGCCAGCAGCCAACAAGCGGGCCCCTACAATGAGCAGTTCTTC.